The following is a T cell receptor (beta chain) sequence with its context. The same CDR3 can be traced to other DNA sequences in this sample. The sample originates from a study of shared clonotypes between healthy human individuals. Sequencing used immunoSEQ multiplex PCR; TCRdb keeps in-frame clones, though not all of them. Of some 2 million clones listed, 85% to 95% are singletons. Trimming removed 3 bases from V and 4 bases from J; junction bases left unmatched: 5. Germline CDR1 reads ENHRY; CDR2 reads SYGVKD. The CDR3 covers 15 residues. The gene calls are TRBV10-3 and TRBJ2-7, with 11 nucleotides matching TRBD1. Material for sequencing was naive CD4+ T cells sorted from blood. Subset given: CD45RA+ positively selected. The TCR originated in a man in his late teens or twenties in good health. Here the CDR3 DNA reads TGTGCCATCAGTGACCTCGGACAGGGGGCGTACGAGCAGTACTTC. Amino acid sequence: CAISDLGQGAYEQYF.